This T cell receptor beta chain was obtained from a study of T cells in Graves' hyperthyroidism and ophthalmopathy. Per the germline V gene, CDR1 is ENHRY and CDR2 is SYGVKD. The CDR3 has 13 amino acids. Aged 18 to 65, the patients had hyperthyroidism that was newly diagnosed and had lasted under 2 months. Together with thyroid ultrasound, orbital computed tomography, serum thyroxine and TRAb, clinical symptoms were used for diagnoses. The TCR beta CDR3 regions underwent amplification using RNA transcripts as the source. HTBI primers were the set used in a first-round RT-PCR of the TCR CDR3. Each CDR3 protein is one row after TCRdb ran MiXCR on the multiplex PCR reads. The sample lists about 760,000 distinct CDR3 sequences, about 35% occurring once. This clonotype was counted at least ten times. Its matching antigen is unknown. Study-wide points: From stable hyperthyroidism, ophthalmopathy was separated by a 13 V-J model.

This TCR was recovered from a woman in her 40s with Graves' hyperthyroidism. Sequencing used blood. The rearrangement joins TRBV10-3 to TRBJ1-2; D possibly corresponds to TRBD1 (5 bases). CDR3 loop: CAVQQGGTSGYTF. The CDR3 nucleotides read TGTGCTGTGCAGCAGGGAGGGACCAGTGGCTACACCTTC.